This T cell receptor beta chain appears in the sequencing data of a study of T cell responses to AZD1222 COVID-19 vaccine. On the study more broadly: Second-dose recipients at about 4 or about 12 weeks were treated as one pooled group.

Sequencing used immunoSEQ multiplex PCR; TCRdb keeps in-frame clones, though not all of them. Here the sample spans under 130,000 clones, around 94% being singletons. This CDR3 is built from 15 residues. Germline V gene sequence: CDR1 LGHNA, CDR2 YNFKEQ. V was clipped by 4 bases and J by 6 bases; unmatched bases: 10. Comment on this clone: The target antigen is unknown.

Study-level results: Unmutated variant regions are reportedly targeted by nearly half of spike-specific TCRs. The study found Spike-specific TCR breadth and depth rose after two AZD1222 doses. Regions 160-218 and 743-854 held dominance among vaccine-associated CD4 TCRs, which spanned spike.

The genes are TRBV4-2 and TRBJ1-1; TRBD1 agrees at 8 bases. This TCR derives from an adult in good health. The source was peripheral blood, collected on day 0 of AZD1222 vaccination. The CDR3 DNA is TGTGCCAGCAGCCCCCTCGGCAGGGGGCGGGCTGAAGCTTTCTTT. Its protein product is CASSPLGRGRAEAFF.